This T cell receptor (beta chain) was documented in a study of beta chain features in type 1 diabetes. Across the whole study: All samples yielded some 110 million examined sorted cells. The study, taken as a whole, reports: In every one of the four CD4+ subsets, TCRB CDR3s were moderately but significantly shorter in Type 1 diabetes patients.

CD45RO/CCR7/CD25/CD127/CD95/CD27 sorting isolated CD4+ naive, central memory, regulatory and stem cell-like memory cells. Purity exceeding 95% was reached by all sorted populations. Worth noting for this clone: Antigen specificity is unknown.

J gave up 8 bases and V 6 bases, and 5 bases lay outside the gene matches. Germline V CDR1 and CDR2: ENHRY, SYGVKD. CDR3 length: 13 residues. Reverse transcribing all isolated RNA meant expressed TCRB transcripts were sequenced. Measured with immunoSEQ multiplex PCR; TCRdb has only the in-frame clones, and not every one. The sample lists about 650,000 clones; 9.5% to 15% were seen once. This receptor was obtained from a young man with type 1 diabetes. Sequencing was carried out using naive CD4+ T cells from blood. This chain links TRBV10-3 with TRBJ2-1, with 9 bases matching TRBD1. CDR3 sequence (DNA): TGTGCCATCAGGCTACAGGGGGCGGATGAGCAGTTCTTC. This translates into CAIRLQGADEQFF.